The 28 T cell receptor beta chains reported below all come from one sample, sequenced in a study of T-cell reconstitution after alpha-beta-depleted transplantation in children. Library preparation (for TCRbeta) was performed with unique molecular identifiers. TCRdb analysed the PCR reads with MiXCR anew, one entry per CDR3 protein. The sample includes 600,000 to 700,000 distinct CDR3 sequences, around 16% of them seen just once. The specimen comprised PBMCs from the stem cell graft donor, sampled from the stem cell graft. Every receptor here comes from a human donor who donated a stem cell graft to a child with acute myeloid leukemia.

This clonotype showed up just a few times. The rearrangement links TRBV20-1 to TRBJ2-1, with TRBD2 matching over 16 bases. V lost 0 bases to trimming and J lost 7 bases; unmatched junction nucleotides: 6. The germline gives CDR1 DFQATT, CDR2 SNEGSKA (reference sequence). This CDR3 is 17 amino acids long. The CDR3 sequence: CSAREGTSGGAENEQFF. In nucleotides, the CDR3 is TGCAGTGCTAGAGAAGGGACTAGCGGGGGGGCGGAGAATGAGCAGTTCTTC.

V gene TRBV6-1 combines with J gene TRBJ2-2; a possible D gene is TRBD2 (7 bases). V was clipped by 7 bases and J by 3 bases, with 12 bases between them. Per the germline V gene, CDR1 is MNHNS and CDR2 is SASEGT. The CDR3 is 14 amino acids. CDR3 coding DNA: TGTGCCAGCAAAGGGGGGGCCGACACCGGGGAGCTGTTTTTT. Protein: CASKGGADTGELFF.

The chain joins TRBV12-3 or TRBV12-4 to TRBJ2-7, with 12 positions matching TRBD1. The CDR3 is made up of 17 amino acids. V lost 1 base and J lost 4; bases outside the gene matches: 8. CDR3 sequence reads: CASSLGSPGQGAYEQYF. The CDR3 DNA reads TGTGCCAGCAGTTTAGGGTCCCCGGGACAGGGGGCTTACGAGCAGTACTTC.

This clonotype occurred a few times. CDR3 region: CSAHSVNQPQHF. The CDR3 nucleotides are TGCAGTGCTCACAGCGTGAATCAGCCCCAGCATTTT. The rearrangement joins TRBV20-1 to TRBJ1-5, with D uncertain. The CDR3 is 12 residues long. CDR1 and CDR2 (germline): DFQATT, SNEGSKA (reference sequence). V lost 5 bases, J lost 4 bases, and 9 bases lay in between.

The V call is TRBV11-2, the J call TRBJ2-5; D not certain. The germline V and J ends were trimmed by 0 bases and 5 bases, with 10 bases remaining between them. Looked up from germline, CDR1 is SGHAT and CDR2 is FQNNGV. This CDR3 is built from 14 residues. CDR3 in DNA: TGTGCCAGCAGCTTAGAGAGGTCATCCGAGACCCAGTACTTC. Its protein is CASSLERSSETQYF.

The J gene is TRBJ1-1, the V gene TRBV28; D is unclear. This CDR3 has 14 amino acids. Germline CDR1 MDHEN, CDR2 SYDVKM. Trimming pared 6 bases from V and 1 base from J, leaving 12 bases between. The CDR3 bases are TGTGCCAGCAGGCTCCTAGCAGGGAACACTGAAGCTTTCTTT. This gives the protein CASRLLAGNTEAFF.

Ten or more counts support this clonotype. The V call is TRBV20-1, the J call TRBJ2-7; D may be TRBD2 (5 bases). Germline values: CDR1 DFQATT, CDR2 SNEGSKA (reference sequence). There are 12 residues in the CDR3. Trimming left V 3 bases short and J 3 bases short, with 9 bases between. The CDR3 DNA reads TGCAGTGCTAGGCAGAGCGGCTACGAGCAGTACTTC. Its translation is CSARQSGYEQYF.

A few counts support this clonotype. This rearrangement joins TRBV11-1 to TRBJ1-1, with 9 bases fitting TRBD1. The J segment lost 4 bases and the V segment lost 6 bases, leaving 6 bases of the junction unmatched. Germline CDR1 and CDR2: SGHAT and FQDESV (reference sequence). The CDR3 is 14 amino acids. CDR3 sequence: CASRGYRGRTEAFF. DNA of the CDR3: TGTGCCAGCAGGGGATACAGGGGGCGCACTGAAGCTTTCTTT. Combining the CDR3 with reference TRBV11-1 and TRBJ1-1 gives the whole variable domain EAEVAQSPRYKITEKSQAVAFWCDPISGHATLYWYRQILGQGPELLVQFQDESVVDDSQLPKDRFSAERLKGVDSTLKIQPAELGDSAMYLCASRGYRGRTEAFFGQGTRLTVV.

The V gene is TRBV28, the J gene TRBJ2-1; D remains ambiguous. Trimming cost V 3 bases and J 9 bases, with 18 bases left between them. The CDR3 has 15 residues. Germline CDR1 and CDR2: MDHEN and SYDVKM. Written as DNA, the CDR3 is TGTGCCAGCAGTTTGGCGATAAGGTCTTTAGGTGAGCAGTTCTTC. Amino acid sequence: CASSLAIRSLGEQFF.

This clonotype was detected many times. V usage is TRBV20-1 and J usage is TRBJ2-1; D is unclear. The CDR3 length is 18 residues. Trimming pared 4 bases from V and 1 base from J, leaving 23 bases between. Germline CDR1 reads DFQATT; CDR2 reads SNEGSKA (reference sequence). This chain's CDR3 is CSAILLTSTATSYNEQFF. CDR3 DNA sequence: TGCAGTGCTATCCTCCTGACCTCGACTGCGACGTCCTACAATGAGCAGTTCTTC.

This clonotype has more than one count but fewer than ten. The DNA of the CDR3 is TGCAGTGCTAGAGTCGGGGAAGGAAGTTCCTTCTCCTACAATGAGCAGTTCTTC. Residues: CSARVGEGSSFSYNEQFF. This chain uses TRBV20-1 with TRBJ2-1; a weak D match, TRBD2 (5 bases). Germline lookup yields CDR1 DFQATT and CDR2 SNEGSKA (reference sequence). Trimming shortened V by 1 base and J by 0 bases, and 19 bases separated the two germline ends. This CDR3 has 18 amino acids.

The chain links TRBV10-3 to TRBJ2-7, with D perhaps TRBD2 (6 bases). Trimming took off 6 bases at V and 2 bases at J, with 11 bases between the two ends. This CDR3 region has 13 residues. From germline, CDR1 is ENHRY and CDR2 SYGVKD. The CDR3 loop reads CAISRDSTYEQYF. Written as DNA, the CDR3 is TGTGCCATCAGCCGGGACTCTACCTACGAGCAGTACTTC.

This clonotype was counted at least ten times. The chain combines TRBV6-4 with TRBJ2-3, with 7 bases lining up with TRBD1. V lost 4 bases, J lost 2 bases, and 12 bases stayed unmatched. The germline CDR1 and CDR2 sequences are MRHNA and SNTAGT. This CDR3 spans 17 amino acids. Here the CDR3 reads CASSAPRDSHYTDTQYF. For the CDR3, the DNA is TGTGCCAGCAGTGCCCCCAGGGACAGTCATTACACAGATACGCAGTATTTT.

This clonotype was picked up a small number of times. V gene TRBV5-1 combines with J gene TRBJ2-1; TRBD1 aligns across 8 bases. This CDR3 spans 15 amino acids. CDR1 is SGHRS and CDR2 is YFSETQ in the germline V gene. Germline trimming cut 5 bases from V and 2 bases from J; bases unmatched to any gene: 6. The CDR3 protein is CASSFRGQAYNEQFF. Here the CDR3 DNA reads TGCGCCAGCAGTTTTCGGGGACAGGCCTACAATGAGCAGTTCTTC.

This sequence joins TRBV7-9 and TRBJ2-7; 8 positions match TRBD1. Looked up from germline, CDR1 is SEHNR and CDR2 is FQNEAQ (reference sequence). With V trimmed by 5 bases and J by 6 bases, 6 bases remained unmatched. This CDR3 contains 13 residues. The CDR3: CASSQDRAGEQYV. CDR3 DNA sequence: TGTGCCAGCAGCCAGGACAGGGCTGGCGAGCAGTACGTC.

A word on this clonotype: An end of the junction differs from the germline gene, which may be a read error. The chain is built from TRBV10-3 and TRBJ2-3; TRBD2 aligns across 13 bases. The CDR3 spans 14 residues. The V gene's germline CDR1 is ENHRY and CDR2 SYGVKD. The CDR3 loop is CANSRTSGGDTQYF. As DNA, the CDR3 is TGTGCCAACAGTAGGACTAGCGGGGGAGATACGCAGTATTTT.

This clonotype was seen many times. The gene calls are TRBV6-5 and TRBJ1-2; 9 nucleotides agree with TRBD1. Per the germline V gene, CDR1 is MNHEY and CDR2 is SVGAGI. There are 15 residues in the CDR3. V was pared by 6 bases and J by 3 bases, with 8 bases of the junction left unmatched. DNA of the CDR3: TGTGCCAGCAGCCGTCCGGGACAGGGTTACTATGGCTACACCTTC. Protein product: CASSRPGQGYYGYTF.

This chain joins TRBV30 and TRBJ1-2; D unresolved. The CDR3 is 12 residues long. The ends were cut back, 2 bases at V and 0 bases at J, with 4 bases in the middle. CDR1 is GTSNPN and CDR2 is SVGIG in the germline V gene (reference sequence). CDR3 loop: CAWSRTNYGYTF. CDR3 bases: TGTGCCTGGAGTCGAACTAACTATGGCTACACCTTC.

The rearrangement links TRBV12-3 or TRBV12-4 to TRBJ2-2, with D possibly TRBD2 on 6 matching bases. The CDR3 is 13 residues long. Written as DNA, the CDR3 is TGTGCGTGGAGGAGGGCGAGCACCGGGGAGCTGTTTTTT. Translating gives CAWRRASTGELFF.

This clonotype was picked up many times. CDR3 nucleotide sequence: TGCAGTGCTAGAAAGGGATCACCCCTCCACTTT. Protein: CSARKGSPLHF. The chain carries TRBV20-1 and TRBJ1-6, with unresolved D. Germline values: CDR1 DFQATT, CDR2 SNEGSKA (reference sequence). This CDR3 is 11 amino acids long. Deletions cut 2 bases from V and 10 bases from J, with 6 bases between.

The table lists this clonotype with many counts. The V call is TRBV20-1, the J call TRBJ1-4, with no clear D. The CDR3 runs 13 residues. V lost 6 bases and J lost 0, with 8 bases in between. The germline V gene encodes CDR1 DFQATT and CDR2 SNEGSKA (reference sequence). The CDR3 DNA reads TGCAGTGCCCAGGACCCAACTAATGAAAAACTGTTTTTT. Amino acids: CSAQDPTNEKLFF.

Many counts were recorded for this clonotype. The chain combines TRBV11-2 with TRBJ2-7; D not certain. CDR3 length: 13 residues. With 0 bases removed from V and 3 bases from J, the gap between germline ends came to 6 bases. Germline values: CDR1 SGHAT, CDR2 FQNNGV. In DNA, the CDR3 is TGTGCCAGCAGCTTAGAACCAGTCTACGAGCAGTACGTC. Residues: CASSLEPVYEQYV.

The chain has TRBV5-1 and TRBJ1-3; weak D call: TRBD1 (5 bases). Germline V gene sequence: CDR1 SGHRS, CDR2 YFSETQ. Trimming took off 0 bases at V and 0 bases at J, with 16 bases between the two ends. The CDR3 spans 18 residues. The CDR3 loop reads CASSLDRRDLSSGNTIYF. The CDR3 nucleotides are TGCGCCAGCAGCTTGGACAGGCGGGACCTAAGCTCTGGAAACACCATATATTTT.

In this sample, this clonotype turned up many times. DNA for the CDR3: TGCAGTACGGGTGAGGGGGAGACCCAGTACTTC. This sequence encodes CSTGEGETQYF. The V gene is TRBV20-1, the J gene TRBJ2-5; the D gene could be TRBD1 or TRBD2 (5 bases each). The CDR3 sequence is 11 residues long. Germline assignment: CDR1 DFQATT and CDR2 SNEGSKA (reference sequence). The V gene lost 8 bases and the J gene lost 5 bases, with 12 bases spanning the gap.

The sample holds many counts of this clonotype. The rearrangement links TRBV3-1 to TRBJ1-2; 10 bases match TRBD1. The CDR3 is 14 residues long. Germline assignment: CDR1 LGHDT and CDR2 YNNKEL (reference sequence). The junction had 6 bases not matched to a gene; V was cut back by 3 bases and J by 8 bases. The CDR3: CASSHPGQGSGYTF. The CDR3, as DNA: TGTGCCAGCAGCCATCCGGGACAGGGGAGCGGCTACACCTTC.

The chain combines TRBV5-4 with TRBJ2-1, with TRBD1 identical over 7 bases. V lost 0 bases and J lost 6; bases outside the gene matches: 3. This CDR3 is built from 14 residues. The germline V gene has CDR1 SGHNT and CDR2 YYREEE (reference sequence). The CDR3 is CASSLVQGPNEQFF. CDR3 nucleotides: TGTGCCAGCAGCTTGGTACAGGGGCCCAATGAGCAGTTCTTC.

This clonotype occurred many times. This rearrangement joins TRBV5-1 to TRBJ2-5; 9 nucleotides align to TRBD2. Germline V gene lookup returns CDR1 SGHRS and CDR2 YFSETQ. The CDR3 loop spans 17 amino acids. V gave up 4 bases and J gave up 5 bases; unmatched junction bases: 15. CDR3 in DNA: TGCGCCAGCAGCCTGCAACTAGCGGGCCCCGCAGGGGAGACCCAGTACTTC. Its protein product is CASSLQLAGPAGETQYF.

This clonotype was observed at least ten times. The gene calls are TRBV7-2 and TRBJ2-7; tentative D call: TRBD1 (6 bases). This CDR3 is 14 amino acids long. V was pared by 1 base and J by 4 bases, with 11 bases between. CDR1 and CDR2 from the germline V gene are SGHTA and FQGNSA. The CDR3, as DNA: TGTGCCAGCAGCTTAGGAGACAGGAGATACGAGCAGTACGTC. Amino acid sequence: CASSLGDRRYEQYV.